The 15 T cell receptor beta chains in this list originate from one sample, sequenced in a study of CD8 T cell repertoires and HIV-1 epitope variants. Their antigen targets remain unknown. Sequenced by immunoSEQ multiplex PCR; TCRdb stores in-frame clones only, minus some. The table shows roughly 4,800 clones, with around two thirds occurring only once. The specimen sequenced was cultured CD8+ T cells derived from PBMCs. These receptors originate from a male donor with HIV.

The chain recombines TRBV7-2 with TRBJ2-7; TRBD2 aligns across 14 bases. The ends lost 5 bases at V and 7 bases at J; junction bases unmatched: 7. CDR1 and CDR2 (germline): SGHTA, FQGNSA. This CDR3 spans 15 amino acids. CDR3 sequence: CASSPGTSGSTEQYF. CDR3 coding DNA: TGTGCCAGCAGCCCCGGGACTAGCGGGAGTACAGAGCAGTACTTC.

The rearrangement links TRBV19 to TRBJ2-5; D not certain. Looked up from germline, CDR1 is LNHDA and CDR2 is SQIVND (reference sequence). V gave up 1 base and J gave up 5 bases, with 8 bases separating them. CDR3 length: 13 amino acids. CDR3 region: CASSIGDGETQYF. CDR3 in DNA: TGTGCCAGTAGTATAGGTGACGGGGAGACCCAGTACTTC.

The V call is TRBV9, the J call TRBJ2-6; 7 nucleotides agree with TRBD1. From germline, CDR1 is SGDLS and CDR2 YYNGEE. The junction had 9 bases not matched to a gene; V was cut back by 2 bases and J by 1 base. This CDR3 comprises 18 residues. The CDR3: CASSVGQRFESGANVLTF. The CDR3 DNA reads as TGTGCCAGCAGCGTGGGACAGCGGTTCGAGTCTGGGGCCAACGTCCTGACTTTC.

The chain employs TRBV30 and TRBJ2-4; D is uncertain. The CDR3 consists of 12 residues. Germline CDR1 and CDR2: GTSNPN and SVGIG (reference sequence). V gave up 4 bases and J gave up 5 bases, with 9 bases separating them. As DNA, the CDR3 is TGTGCCTGGAAAGGGCTGGAAAACATTCAGTACTTC. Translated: CAWKGLENIQYF.

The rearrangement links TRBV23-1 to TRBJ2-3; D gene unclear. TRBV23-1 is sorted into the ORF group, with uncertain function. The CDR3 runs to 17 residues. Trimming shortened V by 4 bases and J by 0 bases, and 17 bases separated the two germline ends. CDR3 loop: CASSLRAPRQSTDTQYF. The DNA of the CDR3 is TGCGCCAGCAGTCTCCGCGCGCCACGGCAGAGCACAGATACGCAGTATTTT.

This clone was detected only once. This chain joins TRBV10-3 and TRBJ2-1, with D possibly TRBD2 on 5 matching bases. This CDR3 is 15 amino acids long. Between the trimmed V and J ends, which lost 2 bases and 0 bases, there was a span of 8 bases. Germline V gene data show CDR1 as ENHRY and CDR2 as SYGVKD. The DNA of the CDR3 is TGTGCCATCAGTGAGAAAGGGAGCTCCTACAATGAGCAGTTCTTC. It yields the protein CAISEKGSSYNEQFF.

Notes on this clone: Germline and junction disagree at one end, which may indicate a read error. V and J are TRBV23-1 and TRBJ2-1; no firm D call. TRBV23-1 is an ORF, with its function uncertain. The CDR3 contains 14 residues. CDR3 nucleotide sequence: TGCGCCAGCAGTCAGGGCCGCTCCAACAATGAGCAGTTCTTC. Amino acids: CASSQGRSNNEQFF.

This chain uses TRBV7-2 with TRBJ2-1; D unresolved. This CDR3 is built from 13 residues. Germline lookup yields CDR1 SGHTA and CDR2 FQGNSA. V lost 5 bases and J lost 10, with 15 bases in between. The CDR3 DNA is TGTGCCAGCAGCCGTAGAACCGGTGGAGAGCAGTTCTTC. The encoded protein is CASSRRTGGEQFF.

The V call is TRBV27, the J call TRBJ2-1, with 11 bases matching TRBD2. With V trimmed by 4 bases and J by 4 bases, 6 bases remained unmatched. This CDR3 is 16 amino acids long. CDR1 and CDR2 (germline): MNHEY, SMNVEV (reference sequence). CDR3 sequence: CASSYLAGGGYNEQFF. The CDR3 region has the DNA TGTGCCAGCAGTTACCTAGCGGGAGGAGGTTACAATGAGCAGTTCTTC.

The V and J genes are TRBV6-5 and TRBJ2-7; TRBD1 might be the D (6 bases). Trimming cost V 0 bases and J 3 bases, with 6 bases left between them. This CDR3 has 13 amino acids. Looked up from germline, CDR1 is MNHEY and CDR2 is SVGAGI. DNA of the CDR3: TGTGCCAGCAGTTACTCACAGGGCTACGAGCAGTACTTC. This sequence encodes CASSYSQGYEQYF.

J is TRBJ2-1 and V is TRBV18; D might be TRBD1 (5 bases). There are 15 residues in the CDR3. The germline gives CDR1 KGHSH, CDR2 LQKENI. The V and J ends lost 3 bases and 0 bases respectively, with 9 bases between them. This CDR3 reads CASSPGQSSYNEQFF. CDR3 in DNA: TGTGCCAGCTCACCGGGGCAGAGCTCCTACAATGAGCAGTTCTTC.

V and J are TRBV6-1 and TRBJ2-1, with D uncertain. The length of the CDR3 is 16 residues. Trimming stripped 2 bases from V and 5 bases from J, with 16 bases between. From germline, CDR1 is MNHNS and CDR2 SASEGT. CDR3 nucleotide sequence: TGTGCCAGCAGTGAACTCGTGGGCCAGATAGACAATGAGCAGTTCTTC. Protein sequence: CASSELVGQIDNEQFF.

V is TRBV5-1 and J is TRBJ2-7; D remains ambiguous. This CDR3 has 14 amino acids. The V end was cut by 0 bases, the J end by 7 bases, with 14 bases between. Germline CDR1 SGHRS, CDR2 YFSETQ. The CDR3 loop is CASSLGGEYSEQYF. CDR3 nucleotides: TGCGCCAGCAGCTTGGGTGGGGAATACTCGGAGCAGTACTTC.

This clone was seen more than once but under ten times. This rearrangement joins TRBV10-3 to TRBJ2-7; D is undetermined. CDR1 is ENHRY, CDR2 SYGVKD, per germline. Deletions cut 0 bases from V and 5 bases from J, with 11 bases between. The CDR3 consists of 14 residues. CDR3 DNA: TGTGCCATCAGTGAGTCTCTTTTGGCAGACGAGCAGTACTTC. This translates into CAISESLLADEQYF.

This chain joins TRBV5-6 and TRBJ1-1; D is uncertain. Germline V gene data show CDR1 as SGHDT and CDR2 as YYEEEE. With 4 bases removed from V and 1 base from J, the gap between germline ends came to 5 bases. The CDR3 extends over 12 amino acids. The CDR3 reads CASSPGNTEAFF. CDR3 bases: TGTGCCAGCAGCCCTGGGAACACTGAAGCTTTCTTT.